This TCR beta chain emerged from a study of T cells in Graves' hyperthyroidism and ophthalmopathy. The length of the CDR3 is 17 residues. With V trimmed by 5 bases and J by 0 bases, 10 bases remained unmatched. CDR1 SGHRS and CDR2 YFSETQ come from the germline V gene. There were TCR beta CDR3 regions amplified from RNA transcripts. The HTBI set primed first-round TCR CDR3 RT-PCR. TCRdb re-derived calls from the multiplex PCR reads in MiXCR, one entry per CDR3 protein. In the table there are over 350,000 distinct CDR3 sequences, 11% to 15% of which are singletons. The chain employs TRBV5-1 and TRBJ1-3; 8 bases agree with TRBD1. This sequence was found in a man over 45 with Graves' ophthalmopathy. Sequencing was carried out using blood. In nucleotides, the CDR3 is TGCGCCAGCAGACCAGCCGGGACAGGCCTCTCTGGAAACACCATATATTTT. Amino acid sequence: CASRPAGTGLSGNTIYF.